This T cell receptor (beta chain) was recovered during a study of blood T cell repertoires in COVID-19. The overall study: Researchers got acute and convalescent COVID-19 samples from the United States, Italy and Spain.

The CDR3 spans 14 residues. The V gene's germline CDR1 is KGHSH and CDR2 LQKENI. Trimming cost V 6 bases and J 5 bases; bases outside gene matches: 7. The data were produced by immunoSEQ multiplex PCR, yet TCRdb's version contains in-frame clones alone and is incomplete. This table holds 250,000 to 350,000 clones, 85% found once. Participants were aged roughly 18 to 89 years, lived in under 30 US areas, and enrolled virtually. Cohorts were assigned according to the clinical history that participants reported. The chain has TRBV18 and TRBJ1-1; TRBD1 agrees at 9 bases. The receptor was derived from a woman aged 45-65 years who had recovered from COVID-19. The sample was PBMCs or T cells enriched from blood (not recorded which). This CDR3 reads CASSLDRGETEAFF. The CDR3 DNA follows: TGTGCCAGCTCTCTTGACAGGGGGGAGACTGAAGCTTTCTTT. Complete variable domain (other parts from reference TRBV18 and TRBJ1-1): NAGVMQNPRHLVRRRGQEARLRCSPMKGHSHVYWYRQLPEEGLKFMVYLQKENIIDESGMPKERFSAEFPKEGPSILRIQQVVRGDSAAYFCASSLDRGETEAFFGQGTRLTVV.